A selection of T cell receptor beta chains follows, all from one sample in a study of identical twins. Via MiXCR, TCRdb re-called the 5' RACE reads, giving one row per CDR3 protein. The sample lists some 1,700,000 distinct CDR3 sequences, 32% occurring once. Input material: cord blood. These TCRs come from a newborn girl in good health. CDR3s include the opening cysteine and the closing phenylalanine or tryptophan. A D gene is named only where the DNA matches it firmly. Clone size, where shown, is once, few, many, or a class for clones that have expanded.

clone size	V gene	D gene	J gene	CDR3 DNA	CDR3 protein
few	TRBV4-1	.	TRBJ1-2	TGCGCCAGCAGCCAACGAGGCTTCTCATATGGCTACACCTTC	CASSQRGFSYGYTF
.	TRBV28	.	TRBJ1-5	TGTGCCAGCAGTCCCATATATGGGGGCTGGGGGCAGCCCCAGCATTTT	CASSPIYGGWGQPQHF
.	TRBV6-1	.	TRBJ1-2	TGTGCCGCCCAAGGTATCTATGGCTACACCTTC	CAAQGIYGYTF
many	TRBV11-1	TRBD2	TRBJ2-1	TGTGCCAGCAGCCGTCCGGGACTACCGTACAATGAGCAGTTCTTC	CASSRPGLPYNEQFF
.	TRBV4-2	TRBD1	TRBJ1-5	TGTGCCAGCAGCCAACGCGGACAGGGGGCCGATCATCCCCAGCATTTT	CASSQRGQGADHPQHF
.	TRBV20-1	.	TRBJ1-3	TGCAGTGGCAGAAGGGGATCTGGAAACACCATATATTTT	CSGRRGSGNTIYF
few	TRBV20-1	.	TRBJ2-4	TGCAGTGCCCCTGATCTGACAGGTTACAAAAACATTCAGTACTTC	CSAPDLTGYKNIQYF
few	TRBV6-6	.	TRBJ2-7	TGTGCCAGCAGTGCCACGATATCCGAGCAGTACTTC	CASSATISEQYF
once	TRBV20-1	.	TRBJ2-4	TGCAGTGCCCCCGTGTTGTCAGCCGAAAACATTCAGTACTTC	CSAPVLSAENIQYF
.	TRBV5-1	TRBD2	TRBJ2-2	TGCGCCAGCAGCTTGGGCCCTAGCGGCACCAACACCGGGGAGCTGTTTTTT	CASSLGPSGTNTGELFF
.	TRBV12-3/TRBV12-4	.	TRBJ1-1	TGTGCCAGCATTCTCCAGCCGGGGGAGGACACTGAAGCTTTCTTT	CASILQPGEDTEAFF
few	TRBV5-6	TRBD2	TRBJ2-1	TGTGCCAGCAGCTTAACAGCGGGGGGGATAAGCTCCTACAATGAGCAGTTCTTC	CASSLTAGGISSYNEQFF
few	TRBV6-5	TRBD1	TRBJ2-2	TGTGCCAGCAGTTACGGACCGCGTCGGACAGGCACCACCGGGGAGCTGTTTTTT	CASSYGPRRTGTTGELFF
.	TRBV21-1	.	TRBJ1-2	TGTGCCAGCAGCAAAGGGACCCCCCTCTATGGCTACACCTTC	CASSKGTPLYGYTF
few	TRBV9	.	TRBJ2-2	TGTGCCAGCAGCGTGGACTTTGGCGGGGAGCTGTTTTTT	CASSVDFGGELFF
few	TRBV20-1	.	TRBJ2-3	TGCAGTGCTATGGCCTCTCTTGGGACAGATACGCAGTATTTT	CSAMASLGTDTQYF
few	TRBV5-5	.	TRBJ2-7	TGTGCCAGCAGCTTGCGGTTCAGTCCCTACGAGCAGTACTTC	CASSLRFSPYEQYF
.	TRBV10-3	.	TRBJ2-3	TGTGCCATCAGGGACTTTACCACAGATACGCAGTATTTT	CAIRDFTTDTQYF
.	TRBV7-2	.	TRBJ2-1	TGTGCCAGCAGCTTAGACAGTACTAGCTCCTACAATGAGCAGTTCTTC	CASSLDSTSSYNEQFF
.	TRBV27	TRBD1	TRBJ2-7	TGTGCCAGCAGTCCGAGGACAGGTTGGGACGAGCAGTACTTC	CASSPRTGWDEQYF
many	TRBV29-1	.	TRBJ2-6	TGCAGCGTTACAGGGCCTAGCTCTGGGGCCAACGTCCTGACTTTC	CSVTGPSSGANVLTF
.	TRBV20-1	.	TRBJ2-7	TGCAGTGCTAGAGAGGGCTCCACGGTCTACGAGCAGTACTTC	CSAREGSTVYEQYF
.	TRBV4-1	TRBD1	TRBJ1-5	TGCGCCAGCAGCCAACCCGGACAGGGCGTCAATCAGCCCCAGCATTTT	CASSQPGQGVNQPQHF
.	TRBV5-5	.	TRBJ1-2	TGTGCCAGCAGCTTGGGCAGTCCCCTAAACTATGGCTACACCTTC	CASSLGSPLNYGYTF
.	TRBV5-4	.	TRBJ2-3	TGTGCCAGCAGCTCCACCGGGACGGTAAGGAGTGATACGCAGTATTTT	CASSSTGTVRSDTQYF
few	TRBV20-1	.	TRBJ2-2	TGCAGTGCTAGAGACGGGGGTACGAACACCGGGGAGCTGTTTTTT	CSARDGGTNTGELFF
.	TRBV20-1	.	TRBJ2-3	TGCAGTGCTAGAGTAGCGGCTAGCACAGATACGCAGTATTTT	CSARVAASTDTQYF